Listed below are T cell receptor beta chains from one sample, sequenced in a study of blood T cell repertoires in COVID-19. The protocol was immunoSEQ multiplex PCR, while the TCRdb copy is restricted to in-frame clones and leaves out a portion. The profile shows 100,000 to 150,000 clones, 60% to 85% of them singletons. The material sequenced was peripheral blood. These receptors were collected from a man between 65 and 80 years old with acute or convalescent COVID-19. Each CDR3 is given with its conserved first and last residue. D genes are given only for firm matches. Some rows have no size entry. The others give once, few or many, or a class for an expanded clone.

V gene: TRBV5-4; J gene: TRBJ2-7; clone size: once; D gene: TRBD1; CDR3 length: 12; CDR3 protein: CASSRDSYEQYF; CDR3 DNA: TGTGCCAGCAGCCGGGACAGCTACGAGCAGTACTTC
V gene: TRBV6-1; J gene: TRBJ2-3; clone size: once; D gene: -; CDR3 length: 13; CDR3 protein: CASSENRGDTQYF; CDR3 DNA: TGTGCCAGCAGTGAAAACCGAGGGGATACGCAGTATTTT
V gene: TRBV5-1; J gene: TRBJ2-1; clone size: -; D gene: -; CDR3 length: 17; CDR3 protein: CASSLGEGVIAYNEQFF; CDR3 DNA: TGCGCCAGCAGCTTGGGGGAGGGGGTCATCGCCTACAATGAGCAGTTCTTC
V gene: TRBV9; J gene: TRBJ2-1; clone size: -; D gene: -; CDR3 length: 16; CDR3 protein: CASSVGDTPGYNEQFF; CDR3 DNA: TGTGCCAGCAGCGTAGGGGACACACCGGGCTACAATGAGCAGTTCTTC
V gene: TRBV10-3; J gene: TRBJ2-5; clone size: -; D gene: TRBD1; CDR3 length: 12; CDR3 protein: CATEGQEETQYF; CDR3 DNA: TGTGCCACGGAGGGACAGGAAGAGACCCAGTACTTC
V gene: TRBV5-8; J gene: TRBJ2-3; clone size: -; D gene: TRBD1; CDR3 length: 17; CDR3 protein: CASSFRAGQGPTDTQYF; CDR3 DNA: TGTGCCAGCAGCTTTCGAGCTGGACAGGGACCCACAGATACGCAGTATTTT
V gene: TRBV5-4; J gene: TRBJ1-1; clone size: -; D gene: -; CDR3 length: 16; CDR3 protein: CASSFAAEKMNTEAFF; CDR3 DNA: TGTGCCAGCAGCTTCGCTGCGGAAAAGATGAACACTGAAGCTTTCTTT
V gene: TRBV4-3; J gene: TRBJ2-7; clone size: -; D gene: TRBD2; CDR3 length: 15; CDR3 protein: CASSLLLAGAYEQYF; CDR3 DNA: TGCGCCAGCAGCCTACTCCTAGCGGGAGCCTACGAGCAGTACTTC
V gene: TRBV6-4; J gene: TRBJ1-6; clone size: few; D gene: TRBD1; CDR3 length: 15; CDR3 protein: CASSATGTGGAPLHF; CDR3 DNA: TGTGCCAGCAGTGCCACCGGGACAGGGGGTGCACCCCTCCACTTT
V gene: TRBV25-1; J gene: TRBJ1-2; clone size: -; D gene: -; CDR3 length: 12; CDR3 protein: CASQDSPRGYTF; CDR3 DNA: TGTGCCAGCCAGGACAGCCCCCGAGGCTACACCTTC
V gene: TRBV7-9; J gene: TRBJ1-2; clone size: -; D gene: TRBD1; CDR3 length: 17; CDR3 protein: CASSLPGQGERSHGYTF; CDR3 DNA: TGTGCCAGCAGCTTACCGGGACAGGGGGAACGGTCGCATGGCTACACCTTC
V gene: TRBV5-4; J gene: TRBJ1-1; clone size: -; D gene: -; CDR3 length: 15; CDR3 protein: CASSLDPGVNTEAFF; CDR3 DNA: TGTGCCAGCAGCTTGGATCCAGGGGTGAACACTGAAGCTTTCTTT
V gene: TRBV7-2; J gene: TRBJ1-4; clone size: -; D gene: -; CDR3 length: 14; CDR3 protein: CASSLYSPNEKLFF; CDR3 DNA: TGTGCCAGCAGCTTATACAGTCCTAATGAAAAACTGTTTTTT
V gene: TRBV3-1/TRBV3-2; J gene: TRBJ2-4; clone size: few; D gene: TRBD2; CDR3 length: 17; CDR3 protein: CASSQDGGGEGKNIQYF; CDR3 DNA: TGTGCCAGCAGCCAAGATGGCGGGGGGGAGGGCAAAAACATTCAGTACTTC
V gene: TRBV19; J gene: TRBJ2-7; clone size: -; D gene: -; CDR3 length: 15; CDR3 protein: CASSIVLARSYEQYF; CDR3 DNA: TGTGCCAGTAGTATAGTTCTAGCGCGGTCCTACGAGCAGTACTTC
V gene: TRBV4-2; J gene: TRBJ2-7; clone size: once; D gene: TRBD2; CDR3 length: 18; CDR3 protein: CASSQGTSGDSFSYEQYF; CDR3 DNA: TGTGCCAGCAGCCAAGGGACTAGCGGGGACTCTTTTTCCTACGAGCAGTACTTC
V gene: TRBV5-4; J gene: TRBJ1-1; clone size: once; D gene: -; CDR3 length: 15; CDR3 protein: CASSLVGAFNTEAFF; CDR3 DNA: TGTGCCAGCAGCTTGGTAGGGGCCTTTAACACTGAAGCTTTCTTT
V gene: TRBV6-1; J gene: TRBJ1-2; clone size: -; D gene: -; CDR3 length: 15; CDR3 protein: CASSEAFGVSDGYTF; CDR3 DNA: TGTGCCAGCAGTGAAGCGTTCGGGGTTTCCGATGGCTACACCTTC
V gene: TRBV10-3; J gene: TRBJ1-6; clone size: -; D gene: -; CDR3 length: 12; CDR3 protein: CAIRQDNSPLHF; CDR3 DNA: TGTGCCATCAGACAAGATAATTCACCCCTCCACTTT
V gene: TRBV6-2/TRBV6-3; J gene: TRBJ1-6; clone size: -; D gene: TRBD1; CDR3 length: 16; CDR3 protein: CASSYPTGAGNSPLHF; CDR3 DNA: TGTGCCAGCAGTTACCCGACAGGGGCAGGTAATTCACCCCTCCACTTT
V gene: TRBV27; J gene: TRBJ1-2; clone size: -; D gene: TRBD1; CDR3 length: 13; CDR3 protein: CASGTGGLGGYTF; CDR3 DNA: TGTGCCAGCGGGACAGGGGGATTAGGGGGCTACACCTTC
V gene: TRBV20-1; J gene: TRBJ2-1; clone size: -; D gene: TRBD2; CDR3 length: 18; CDR3 protein: CSASGRLAGGDSYNEQFF; CDR3 DNA: TGCAGTGCTAGTGGTAGGTTAGCGGGGGGCGACTCCTACAATGAGCAGTTCTTC
V gene: TRBV5-1; J gene: TRBJ2-2; clone size: -; D gene: TRBD1; CDR3 length: 14; CDR3 protein: CASSSTGGLGELFF; CDR3 DNA: TGCGCCAGCAGCTCCACAGGGGGTCTCGGGGAGCTGTTTTTT
V gene: TRBV6-4; J gene: TRBJ2-3; clone size: -; D gene: TRBD2; CDR3 length: 15; CDR3 protein: CASSEAGGRTDTQYF; CDR3 DNA: TGTGCCAGCAGTGAAGCGGGGGGTAGGACAGATACGCAGTATTTT
V gene: TRBV6-2/TRBV6-3; J gene: TRBJ1-1; clone size: -; D gene: TRBD1; CDR3 length: 17; CDR3 protein: CASSYLTGVGWNTEAFF; CDR3 DNA: TGTGCCAGCAGTTACCTGACAGGGGTGGGGTGGAACACTGAAGCTTTCTTT
V gene: TRBV5-6; J gene: TRBJ1-1; clone size: -; D gene: -; CDR3 length: 15; CDR3 protein: CASSLVASSRGGAFF; CDR3 DNA: TGTGCCAGCAGCTTGGTAGCATCCTCCCGGGGGGGAGCTTTCTTT
V gene: TRBV6-5; J gene: TRBJ2-1; clone size: once; D gene: -; CDR3 length: 14; CDR3 protein: CASKRAGPYNEQFF; CDR3 DNA: TGTGCCAGCAAGAGGGCGGGGCCCTACAATGAGCAGTTCTTC
V gene: TRBV18; J gene: TRBJ1-2; clone size: few; D gene: TRBD1; CDR3 length: 16; CDR3 protein: CASSPLPRGARDGYTF; CDR3 DNA: TGTGCCAGCTCACCACTCCCCAGGGGGGCTAGAGATGGCTACACCTTC
V gene: TRBV6-5; J gene: TRBJ1-2; clone size: -; D gene: -; CDR3 length: 13; CDR3 protein: CASTPAGRDGYTF; CDR3 DNA: TGTGCCAGCACCCCCGCGGGAAGAGATGGCTACACCTTC
V gene: TRBV4-1; J gene: TRBJ2-5; clone size: few; D gene: TRBD2; CDR3 length: 16; CDR3 protein: CASSHQRGAGQETQYF; CDR3 DNA: TGCGCCAGCAGCCACCAGCGGGGGGCGGGGCAAGAGACCCAGTACTTC
V gene: TRBV2; J gene: TRBJ2-5; clone size: -; D gene: -; CDR3 length: 12; CDR3 protein: CASRDNQETQYF; CDR3 DNA: TGTGCCAGCAGGGACAATCAAGAGACCCAGTACTTC
V gene: TRBV9; J gene: TRBJ1-1; clone size: -; D gene: -; CDR3 length: 13; CDR3 protein: CASSVGTETEAFF; CDR3 DNA: TGTGCCAGCAGCGTAGGGACAGAAACTGAAGCTTTCTTT
V gene: TRBV6-5; J gene: TRBJ2-1; clone size: once; D gene: TRBD2; CDR3 length: 11; CDR3 protein: CASRRGAEQFF; CDR3 DNA: TGTGCCAGCAGGCGGGGGGCTGAGCAGTTCTTC
V gene: TRBV29-1; J gene: TRBJ1-1; clone size: -; D gene: -; CDR3 length: 11; CDR3 protein: CSVSRSTEAFF; CDR3 DNA: TGCAGCGTTTCTCGGAGCACTGAAGCTTTCTTT
V gene: TRBV19; J gene: TRBJ1-2; clone size: -; D gene: -; CDR3 length: 14; CDR3 protein: CATSTLGQTYGYTF; CDR3 DNA: TGTGCCACGTCAACCCTCGGACAGACGTACGGCTACACCTTC
V gene: TRBV4-2; J gene: TRBJ1-2; clone size: -; D gene: -; CDR3 length: 16; CDR3 protein: CASSQDHAGASGGYTF; CDR3 DNA: TGTGCCAGCAGCCAAGATCACGCCGGCGCCTCGGGAGGCTACACCTTC
V gene: TRBV11-2; J gene: TRBJ2-7; clone size: -; D gene: TRBD2; CDR3 length: 13; CDR3 protein: CASSPGAGGEQYF; CDR3 DNA: TGTGCCAGCAGCCCCGGGGCCGGGGGGGAGCAGTACTTC
V gene: TRBV5-1; J gene: TRBJ1-1; clone size: -; D gene: -; CDR3 length: 14; CDR3 protein: CASSLGGGDTEAFF; CDR3 DNA: TGCGCCAGCAGCTTGGGAGGCGGGGACACTGAAGCTTTCTTT
V gene: TRBV7-2; J gene: TRBJ1-2; clone size: -; D gene: -; CDR3 length: 14; CDR3 protein: CASSLKPTVYGYTF; CDR3 DNA: TGTGCCAGCAGCTTAAAGCCAACAGTCTATGGCTACACCTTC
V gene: TRBV5-6; J gene: TRBJ1-4; clone size: -; D gene: -; CDR3 length: 14; CDR3 protein: CASSLGAGVEKLFF; CDR3 DNA: TGTGCCAGCAGCTTAGGGGCAGGAGTAGAAAAACTGTTTTTT
V gene: TRBV5-1; J gene: TRBJ1-3; clone size: -; D gene: -; CDR3 length: 14; CDR3 protein: CASSLEGGFNTIYF; CDR3 DNA: TGCGCCAGCAGCTTAGAGGGGGGGTTCAACACCATATATTTT
V gene: TRBV6-4; J gene: TRBJ1-2; clone size: -; D gene: -; CDR3 length: 15; CDR3 protein: CASSVSGGSGDGYTF; CDR3 DNA: TGTGCCAGCAGTGTCAGCGGGGGCAGCGGTGATGGCTACACCTTC
V gene: TRBV7-9; J gene: TRBJ2-3; clone size: -; D gene: TRBD2; CDR3 length: 19; CDR3 protein: CASSETTSGGPLFTDTQYF; CDR3 DNA: TGTGCCAGCAGTGAAACGACTAGCGGGGGGCCACTTTTCACAGATACGCAGTATTTT
V gene: TRBV7-9; J gene: TRBJ1-5; clone size: few; D gene: -; CDR3 length: 15; CDR3 protein: CASSLGVGRNQPQHF; CDR3 DNA: TGTGCCAGCAGCTTAGGGGTGGGGCGCAATCAGCCCCAGCATTTT
V gene: TRBV9; J gene: TRBJ2-5; clone size: -; D gene: -; CDR3 length: 16; CDR3 protein: CASSPRGNQGTETQYF; CDR3 DNA: TGTGCCAGCAGCCCCCGGGGCAACCAGGGGACGGAGACCCAGTACTTC
V gene: TRBV5-4; J gene: TRBJ1-1; clone size: -; D gene: -; CDR3 length: 14; CDR3 protein: CASSLDRVNTEAFF; CDR3 DNA: TGTGCCAGCAGCCTAGACAGAGTGAACACTGAAGCTTTCTTT
V gene: TRBV5-6; J gene: TRBJ1-1; clone size: few; D gene: -; CDR3 length: 12; CDR3 protein: CASSQGWTEAFF; CDR3 DNA: TGTGCCAGCAGCCAGGGTTGGACTGAAGCTTTCTTT